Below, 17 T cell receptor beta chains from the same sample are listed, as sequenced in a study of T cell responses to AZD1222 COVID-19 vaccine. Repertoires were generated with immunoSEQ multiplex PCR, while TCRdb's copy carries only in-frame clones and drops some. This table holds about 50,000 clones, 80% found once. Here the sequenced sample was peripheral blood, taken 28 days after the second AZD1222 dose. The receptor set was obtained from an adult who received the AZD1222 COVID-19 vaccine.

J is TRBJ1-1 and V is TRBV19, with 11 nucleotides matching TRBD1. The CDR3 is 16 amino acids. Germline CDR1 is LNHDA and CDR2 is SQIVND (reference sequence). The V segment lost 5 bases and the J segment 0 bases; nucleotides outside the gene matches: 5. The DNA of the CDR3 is TGTGCCAGTAGTTTTGGGACAGGGGGTATGAACACTGAAGCTTTCTTT. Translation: CASSFGTGGMNTEAFF.

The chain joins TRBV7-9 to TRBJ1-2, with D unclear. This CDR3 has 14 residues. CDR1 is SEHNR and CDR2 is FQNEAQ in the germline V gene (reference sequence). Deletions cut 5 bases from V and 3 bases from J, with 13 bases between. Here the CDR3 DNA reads TGTGCCAGCAGCCCATCAATGGACGACTATGGCTACACCTTC. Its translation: CASSPSMDDYGYTF. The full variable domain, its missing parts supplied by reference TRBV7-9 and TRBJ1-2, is DTGVSQNPRHKITKRGQNVTFRCDPISEHNRLYWYRQTLGQGPEFLTYFQNEAQLEKSRLLSDRFSAERPKGSFSTLEIQRTEQGDSAMYLCASSPSMDDYGYTFGSGTRLTVV.

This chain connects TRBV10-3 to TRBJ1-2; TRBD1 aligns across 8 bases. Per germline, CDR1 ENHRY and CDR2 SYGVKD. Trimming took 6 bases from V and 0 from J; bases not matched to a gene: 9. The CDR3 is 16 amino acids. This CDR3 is CAIRSATGEANYGYTF. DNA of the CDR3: TGTGCCATCAGATCGGCGACAGGGGAAGCTAACTATGGCTACACCTTC.

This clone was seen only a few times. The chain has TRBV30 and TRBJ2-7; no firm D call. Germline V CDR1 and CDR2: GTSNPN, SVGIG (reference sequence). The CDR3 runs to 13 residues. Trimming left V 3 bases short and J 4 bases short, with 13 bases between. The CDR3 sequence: CAWRPAFTYEQYV. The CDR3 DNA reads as TGTGCCTGGAGACCAGCTTTCACTTACGAGCAGTACGTC.

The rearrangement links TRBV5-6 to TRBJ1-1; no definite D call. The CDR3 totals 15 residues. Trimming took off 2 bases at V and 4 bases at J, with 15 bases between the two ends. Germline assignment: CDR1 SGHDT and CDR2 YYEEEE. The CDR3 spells CASSFIIGKSTEAFF. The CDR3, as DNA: TGTGCCAGCAGCTTTATCATTGGCAAGAGCACTGAAGCTTTCTTT.

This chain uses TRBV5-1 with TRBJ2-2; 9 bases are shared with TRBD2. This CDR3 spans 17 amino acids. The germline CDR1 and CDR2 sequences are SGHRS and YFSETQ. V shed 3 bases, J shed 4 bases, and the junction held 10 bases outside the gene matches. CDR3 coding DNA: TGCGCCAGCAGCTGGGCCGGCGGGGGGGCCGTCACCGGGGAGCTGTTTTTT. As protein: CASSWAGGGAVTGELFF.

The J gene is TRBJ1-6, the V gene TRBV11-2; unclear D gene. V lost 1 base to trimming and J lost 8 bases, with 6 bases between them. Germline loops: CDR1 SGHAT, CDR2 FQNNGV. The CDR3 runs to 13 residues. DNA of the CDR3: TGTGCCAGCAGCTTAGCAACGTATTCACCCCTCCACTTT. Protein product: CASSLATYSPLHF.

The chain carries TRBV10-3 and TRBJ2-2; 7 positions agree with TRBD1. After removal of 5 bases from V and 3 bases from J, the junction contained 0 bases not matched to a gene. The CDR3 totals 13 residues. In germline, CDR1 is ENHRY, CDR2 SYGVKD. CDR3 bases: TGTGCCATCAGTACAGGGGACACCGGGGAGCTGTTTTTT. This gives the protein CAISTGDTGELFF.

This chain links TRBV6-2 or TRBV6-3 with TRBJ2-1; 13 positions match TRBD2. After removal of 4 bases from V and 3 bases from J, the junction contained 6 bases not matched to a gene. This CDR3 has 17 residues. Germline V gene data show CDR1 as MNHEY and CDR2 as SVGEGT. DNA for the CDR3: TGTGCCAGCAGTTCCCTAGGACTAGCGGGAGTCTACAATGAGCAGTTCTTC. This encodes CASSSLGLAGVYNEQFF.

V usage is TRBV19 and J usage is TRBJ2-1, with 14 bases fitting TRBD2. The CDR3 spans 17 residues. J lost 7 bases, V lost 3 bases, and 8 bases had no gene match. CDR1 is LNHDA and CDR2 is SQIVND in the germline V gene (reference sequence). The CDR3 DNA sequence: TGTGCCAGTAGTATTGGACTAGCGGGGGGAAACCGTAATGAGCAGTTCTTC. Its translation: CASSIGLAGGNRNEQFF.

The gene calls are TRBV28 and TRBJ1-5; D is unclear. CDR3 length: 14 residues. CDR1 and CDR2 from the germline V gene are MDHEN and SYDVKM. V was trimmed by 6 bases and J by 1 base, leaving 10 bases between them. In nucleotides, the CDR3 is TGTGCCAGCAGCTATGTAGGAAGCAATCAGCCCCAGCATTTT. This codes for CASSYVGSNQPQHF. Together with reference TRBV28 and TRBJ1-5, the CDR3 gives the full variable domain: DVKVTQSSRYLVKRTGEKVFLECVQDMDHENMFWYRQDPGLGLRLIYFSYDVKMKEKGDIPEGYSVSREKKERFSLILESASTNQTSMYLCASSYVGSNQPQHFGDGTRLSIL.

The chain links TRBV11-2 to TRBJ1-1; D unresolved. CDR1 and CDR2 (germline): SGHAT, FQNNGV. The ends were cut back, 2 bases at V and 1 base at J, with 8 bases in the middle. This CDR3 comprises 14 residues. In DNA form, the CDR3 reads TGTGCCAGCAGCTTAAATGTGAGGAACACTGAAGCTTTCTTT. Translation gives CASSLNVRNTEAFF. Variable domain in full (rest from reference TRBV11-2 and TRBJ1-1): EAGVAQSPRYKIIEKRQSVAFWCNPISGHATLYWYQQILGQGPKLLIQFQNNGVVDDSQLPKDRFSAERLKGVDSTLKIQPAKLEDSAVYLCASSLNVRNTEAFFGQGTRLTVV.

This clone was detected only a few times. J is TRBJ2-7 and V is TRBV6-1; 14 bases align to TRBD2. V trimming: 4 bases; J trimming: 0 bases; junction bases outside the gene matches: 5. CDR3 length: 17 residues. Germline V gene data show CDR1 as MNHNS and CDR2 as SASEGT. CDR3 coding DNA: TGTGCCAGCAGTGTACGACTAGCGGGGGGGAGCTCCTACGAGCAGTACGTC. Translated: CASSVRLAGGSSYEQYV.

CDR3 sequence: CASSLGGGTGLENIQYF. Written as DNA, the CDR3 is TGTGCCAGCAGCTTAGGTGGGGGGACAGGGCTTGAAAACATTCAGTACTTC. The chain is built from TRBV11-2 and TRBJ2-4; 9 bases line up with TRBD1. CDR1 is SGHAT, CDR2 FQNNGV, per germline. V shed 1 base, J shed 5 bases, and the junction held 9 bases outside the gene matches. This CDR3 region has 17 residues. The full variable domain, its missing parts supplied by reference TRBV11-2 and TRBJ2-4, is EAGVAQSPRYKIIEKRQSVAFWCNPISGHATLYWYQQILGQGPKLLIQFQNNGVVDDSQLPKDRFSAERLKGVDSTLKIQPAKLEDSAVYLCASSLGGGTGLENIQYFGAGTRLSVL.

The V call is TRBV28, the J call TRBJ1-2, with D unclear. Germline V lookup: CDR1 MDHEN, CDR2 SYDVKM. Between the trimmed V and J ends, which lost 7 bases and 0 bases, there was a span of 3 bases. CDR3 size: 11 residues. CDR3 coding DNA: TGTGCCAGCAAAGCTAACTATGGCTACACCTTC. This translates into CASKANYGYTF.

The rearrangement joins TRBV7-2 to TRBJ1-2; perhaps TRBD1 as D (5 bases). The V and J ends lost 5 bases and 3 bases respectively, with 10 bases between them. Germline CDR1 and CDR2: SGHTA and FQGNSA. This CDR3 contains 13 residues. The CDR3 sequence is CASSNDRHYGYTF. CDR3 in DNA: TGTGCCAGCAGCAACGACAGACACTATGGCTACACCTTC.

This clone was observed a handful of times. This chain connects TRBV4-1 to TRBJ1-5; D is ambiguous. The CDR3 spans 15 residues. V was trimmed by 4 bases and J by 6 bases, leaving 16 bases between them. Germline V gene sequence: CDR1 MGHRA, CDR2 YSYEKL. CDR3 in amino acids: CASSPEGIGSQPQHF. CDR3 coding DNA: TGCGCCAGCAGCCCCGAAGGGATCGGTTCTCAGCCCCAGCATTTT.